The 8 T cell receptor beta chains listed next were all sequenced from one sample in a study of Graves' ophthalmopathy and Graves' hyperthyroidism. The authors amplified TCR beta CDR3 regions from RNA transcripts. Second-round multiplex PCR came after first-round RT-PCR with HTBI primers. TCRdb passed the multiplex PCR reads through MiXCR, listing each CDR3 protein once. The table records 450,000 to 600,000 distinct CDR3 sequences, 35% to 40% of them present only once. The sample comprised peripheral blood or thyroid tissue (not recorded which). The receptors derive from an adult man with Graves' hyperthyroidism.

This clonotype was detected ten times or more. J is TRBJ2-7 and V is TRBV6-5; maybe TRBD1 (5 bases). Germline V gene data show CDR1 as MNHEY and CDR2 as SVGAGI. Trimming took off 5 bases at V and 6 bases at J, with 14 bases between the two ends. The CDR3 length is 13 residues. The CDR3 loop reads CASSRGRVVEQYF. In DNA, the CDR3 is TGTGCCAGCAGTCGAGGCAGGGTGGTCGAGCAGTACTTC.

Points on this clonotype: The final CDR3 position lacks the conserved phenylalanine or tryptophan, pointing to a likely read error. This chain joins TRBV7-6 and TRBJ2-5; D ambiguous. CDR3 length: 12 residues. Looked up from germline, CDR1 is SGHVS and CDR2 is FNYEAQ. Deletions cut 3 bases from V and 5 bases from J, with 7 bases between. For the CDR3, the DNA is TGTGCCAGCAGCTTGGCGCGGGAGACCCAGTACTCC. Translating gives CASSLARETQYS.

Comment on this clonotype: Being one base from a much bigger clone, this may be a read error. The CDR3 ends on some other residue instead of the conserved phenylalanine or tryptophan, so this is likely a read error. This chain joins TRBV10-3 and TRBJ1-2; no reliable D call. Germline values: CDR1 ENHRY, CDR2 SYGVKD. With 2 bases removed from V and 5 bases from J, the gap between germline ends came to 18 bases. This CDR3 contains 16 residues. Written as DNA, the CDR3 is TGTGCCATCAGTGAGGGACGCCATTCCCCTCTTTATGGCTACACCCTC. It translates to CAISEGRHSPLYGYTL.

This clonotype was seen just once. CDR3 sequence reads: CASSTGTADGAQYF. For the CDR3, the DNA is TGTGCCAGCAGTACCGGGACGGCCGACGGGGCCCAGTACTTC. V is TRBV28 and J is TRBJ2-5; TRBD1 or TRBD2 may be the D gene (5 bases each). CDR3 size: 14 residues. Looked up from germline, CDR1 is MDHEN and CDR2 is SYDVKM. V was cut by 5 bases and J by 9 bases, with 19 bases left in between.

This clonotype has a count of ten or more. The chain recombines TRBV7-9 with TRBJ1-4, with D tentatively TRBD1 (6 bases). The V end was cut by 5 bases, the J end by 8 bases, with 15 bases between. This CDR3 has 14 amino acids. Germline V gene lookup returns CDR1 SEHNR and CDR2 FQNEAQ (reference sequence). The CDR3 here is CASSPLQGNEKLFF. The CDR3 coding sequence is TGTGCCAGCAGCCCACTACAGGGAAACGAAAAACTGTTTTTT.

At least ten counts were recorded for this clonotype. CDR3 bases: TGTGCCAGCAGCAGGACAGGGACTGAAGCTTTCTTT. It encodes CASSRTGTEAFF. The chain combines TRBV12-3 or TRBV12-4 with TRBJ1-1; the match to TRBD1 covers 8 bases. The CDR3 runs to 12 residues. V was pared by 6 bases and J by 5 bases, with 2 bases of the junction left unmatched.

In its sample, this clonotype was seen a few times. The chain has TRBV4-1 and TRBJ2-5; 7 bases line up with TRBD1. V gave up 6 bases and J gave up 3 bases; unmatched junction bases: 7. The CDR3 is made up of 14 amino acids. Germline-derived CDR1 and CDR2 are MGHRA and YSYEKL. The CDR3 DNA reads as TGCGCCAGCAGAAACAACAGGGGAGAAGAGACCCAGTACTTC. Translating gives CASRNNRGEETQYF.

This clonotype was found many times. V gene TRBV7-9 combines with J gene TRBJ1-2, with D possibly matching TRBD1 (5 bases). V gave up 1 base and J gave up 4 bases, with 28 bases separating them. The V gene's germline CDR1 is SEHNR and CDR2 FQNEAQ (reference sequence). This CDR3 is built from 20 residues. The CDR3 region is CASSLGWMGTDRPHAYGYTF. In DNA form, the CDR3 reads TGTGCCAGCAGCTTAGGATGGATGGGGACTGACAGACCTCATGCCTATGGCTACACCTTC.